This TCR delta chain came from a study of gamma-delta chains in newborns, infants, children. Study context: Microbial exposure reportedly drives polyclonal innate γδ T cell expansion after birth.

Germline V CDR1 and CDR2: GEAIGNYY, EKD. The CDR3 is made up of 22 amino acids. TCRdb re-called clones from the reads via CATT. Of fewer than 12,000 delta-chain clones in the sample, around 8.2% were seen once. Comment on this clone: The junction and the germline gene differ at one end; a read error may be behind it.

Sequenced material: blood. The chain is built from TRDV2 and TRDJ3, with 13 bases lining up with TRDD3. The sequence came from a child who was a newborn, infant or young child, either healthy, febrile or measles-vaccinated (not recorded which). CDR3 bases: TGTGCCCGTGACACGGCCTCTACTGGGGGATACGCCAACTCCTGGGACACCCGACAGATGTTTTTC. Residues: CARDTASTGGYANSWDTRQMFF.